This entry is about one T cell receptor beta chain. Antigen unknown. The sample originates from a study of cytomegalovirus exposure and HLA in healthy donors. General study results and limits: Later, an analysis found that TCR clusters from the first cohort tended to co-occur in the roughly 110 validation repertoires. As confirmed in vitro, three CMV-associated chains were specific for CMV antigens.

There are 15 residues in the CDR3. From germline, CDR1 is SGHRS and CDR2 YFSETQ. V was pared by 0 bases and J by 7 bases, with 5 bases of the junction left unmatched. Here immunoSEQ multiplex PCR was the method, and the copy in TCRdb shows in-frame clones only, minus some. The data show 180,000 or so clones, more than 75% seen once. This TCR was sampled from a man younger than 40 in good health and CMV-seropositive. The chain couples TRBV5-1 to TRBJ2-1; 9 bases agree with TRBD1. The material sequenced was PBMCs. CDR3 sequence: CASSLGGTGRNEQFF. Written as DNA, the CDR3 is TGCGCCAGCAGCTTGGGGGGGACAGGGAGGAATGAGCAGTTCTTC.